The sequence of this T cell receptor (beta chain) was determined in a study of shared clonotypes between healthy human individuals. Broader study findings: Memory subsets generally showed smaller estimated richness than naive subsets did. Clonotypes not shared had lower generation probabilities than those common to all four donors. Sampling covered blood only; tissue repertoires likely differ.

To note about this clone: Its antigen is unknown.

The CDR3 extends over 15 amino acids. CDR1 and CDR2 from the germline V gene are SGHAT and FQNNGV. V was trimmed by 5 bases and J by 6 bases, leaving 17 bases between them. Several immunoSEQ plates received, in even portions, the genomic DNA of each subset. The table came from immunoSEQ multiplex PCR; TCRdb's copy has only in-frame clones and leaves some out. The sample lists roughly 1,600,000 clones, 98% to 99% occurring once. This receptor was identified in a man aged 30 to 39 in good health. The sequenced sample was naive CD4+ T cells sorted from blood. Subset in this sample: CD45RA+ positively selected. The chain combines TRBV11-2 with TRBJ2-1; D possibly corresponds to TRBD2 (6 bases). As DNA, the CDR3 is TGTGCCAGCAGCCCTGGTTGGCTAGCGACCAATGAGCAGTTCTTC. Protein product: CASSPGWLATNEQFF.